The sequence of this T cell receptor beta chain was determined in a study of graft-versus-host responses after intestinal transplantation. Looking at the study overall: Recipients underwent multivisceral, liver-intestinal, or isolated intestinal transplants. Anti-thymocyte globulin was used for induction in all recipients, who then took tacrolimus and steroids for approximately 3 years.

This clone appeared a single time. Repertoires were generated with immunoSEQ multiplex PCR, while TCRdb's copy carries only in-frame clones and drops some. The sample records about 14,000 clones, approximately 36% being singletons. Plating of around 200,000 CFSE-labeled responder cells was done together with around 200,000 irradiated, violet-dye-labeled stimulator cells. CD4 and CD8 responders that proliferated in the reaction were FACS-sorted. Notes on the study in general: After transplant, early declines in HvG clones were associated with peak levels of circulating GvH clones.

Looked up from germline, CDR1 is MNHNS and CDR2 is SASEGT. There are 11 residues in the CDR3. The ends were cut back, 8 bases at V and 6 bases at J, with 8 bases in the middle. This specimen was alloreactive CD8+ T cells from a mixed lymphocyte reaction culture, taken before intestinal transplant. As to subset: CFSE-low proliferating T cells sorted from approximately 6-day pre-transplant mixed lymphocyte reaction (GvH or HvG direction). This clonotype was obtained from a human patient who received an intestinal transplant. The genes are TRBV6-1 and TRBJ2-1; no clear D gene. CDR3 nucleotide sequence: TGTGCCAGCTCCGGGTTCAATGAGCAGTTCTTC. Residues: CASSGFNEQFF.